This TCR beta chain was identified during a study of blood T cell repertoires in COVID-19. Assay: immunoSEQ multiplex PCR; the TCRdb copy retains only in-frame clones and omits some. This table holds about 270,000 clones, 80% to 90% found once. The sequenced sample was PBMCs or T cells enriched from blood (not recorded which). The source is a woman younger than 30 who had recovered from COVID-19.

The CDR3: CASSEQQGLGTEAFF. The CDR3, as DNA: TGTGCCAGCAGTGAGCAGCAGGGATTGGGGACTGAAGCTTTCTTT. V usage is TRBV6-1 and J usage is TRBJ1-1, with D possibly being TRBD1 (5 bases). Germline CDR1 is MNHNS and CDR2 is SASEGT. The CDR3 has 15 amino acids. V lost 3 bases to trimming and J lost 5 bases, with 16 bases between them.